This record looks at one TCR beta chain sequence and its context. The sample is drawn from a study of blood T cell repertoires in COVID-19. Study context: Acute-phase and convalescent COVID-19 samples originated in the United States, Italy and Spain.

Original methodology: Amplifying reference gene primers gave estimates of nucleated cell counts. Method: immunoSEQ multiplex PCR; TCRdb's copy keeps in-frame clones and lacks some. Clone size and the V and J calls come from that table; the DNA yielded D and trimming. Among some 150,000 clones listed, more than 70% were seen once. The germline V gene has CDR1 LNHDA and CDR2 SQIVND (reference sequence). This CDR3 has 16 amino acids. After removal of 2 bases from V and 2 bases from J, the junction contained 6 bases not matched to a gene. The sample consisted of peripheral blood. The rearrangement joins TRBV19 to TRBJ2-3, with 8 positions matching TRBD2. The TCR originated in an older woman with acute or convalescent COVID-19. The CDR3 DNA is TGTGCCAGTAGTATATCCGCGGGGGGAAACACAGATACGCAGTATTTT. Its translation: CASSISAGGNTDTQYF.